These 20 T cell receptor beta chains were sequenced from one sample in a study of T-cell memory formation after mild COVID-19. TCRdb recomputed calls from the 5' RACE reads with MiXCR, one row per CDR3 protein. Of approximately 400,000 distinct CDR3 sequences detected, about 20% appear once; the ten largest clones hold 20% to 25%. The sample consisted of PBMCs or a T cell subset sorted from them (not recorded which). Source of these receptors: a man younger than 35 who had mild COVID-19 (a few samples of this study predate the infection). Cell type and time point are not known.

The chain joins TRBV7-9 to TRBJ2-1; D gene ambiguous. Germline V CDR1 and CDR2: SEHNR, FQNEAQ (reference sequence). This CDR3 is built from 11 residues. Trimming shortened V by 6 bases and J by 12 bases, and 12 bases separated the two germline ends. This CDR3 reads CASSPLASQFF. As DNA, the CDR3 is TGTGCCAGCAGTCCTCTTGCATCGCAGTTCTTC.

The chain is built from TRBV20-1 and TRBJ1-1, with TRBD1 as a possible D gene (6 bases). V lost 4 bases and J lost 3, with 15 bases in between. Germline CDR1 DFQATT, CDR2 SNEGSKA (reference sequence). The CDR3 is made up of 14 amino acids. As DNA, the CDR3 is TGCAGTGCTAACGACAACACAGGGTACACTGAAGCTTTCTTT. Translation: CSANDNTGYTEAFF.

This clonotype was counted a few times. The chain links TRBV6-2 or TRBV6-3 to TRBJ1-1; D uncertain. With 7 bases removed from V and 0 bases from J, the gap between germline ends came to 9 bases. Germline V gives CDR1 MNHEY, CDR2 SVGEGT. This CDR3 region has 13 residues. CDR3 nucleotides: TGTGCCAGCACCGACCGGGTGAACACTGAAGCTTTCTTT. It is translated as CASTDRVNTEAFF.

The J gene is TRBJ2-3, the V gene TRBV9; 9 positions agree with TRBD2. V trimming: 1 base; J trimming: 3 bases; junction bases outside the gene matches: 3. This CDR3 region has 15 residues. The germline V gene has CDR1 SGDLS and CDR2 YYNGEE. As DNA, the CDR3 is TGTGCCAGCAGCGTATCTAGCGGGGAAACAGATACGCAGTATTTT. It translates to CASSVSSGETDTQYF.

The chain has TRBV13 and TRBJ2-3; TRBD2 is a possible D gene (6 bases). Trimming cost V 5 bases and J 2 bases, with 17 bases left between them. This CDR3 comprises 16 residues. Germline V gene lookup returns CDR1 PRHDT and CDR2 FYEKMQ (reference sequence). The CDR3 DNA reads as TGTGCCAGCAGCCTACCGGTAGCGGCCCCCACAGATACGCAGTATTTT. It is translated as CASSLPVAAPTDTQYF.

This clonotype has at least ten counts. Germline and junction disagree at one end, which may indicate a read error. The chain employs TRBV5-1 and TRBJ2-3; TRBD1 matches 9 bases. This CDR3 region has 14 residues. Germline assignment: CDR1 SGHRS and CDR2 YFSETQ. In nucleotides, the CDR3 is TGTGCCAGCAGCTTGGGGACAGGGACAGATACGCAGTATTTT. Protein sequence: CASSLGTGTDTQYF. The full variable domain, in which reference TRBV5-1 and TRBJ2-3 provide the parts outside the CDR3, is KAGVTQTPRYLIKTRGQQVTLSCSPISGHRSVSWYQQTPGQGLQFLFEYFSETQRNKGNFPGRFSGRQFSNSRSEMNVSTLELGDSALYLCASSLGTGTDTQYFGPGTRLTVL.

There are a few counts of this clonotype. The rearrangement uses TRBV4-1 and TRBJ2-1; D unresolved. The length of the CDR3 is 14 residues. V was clipped by 0 bases and J by 9 bases, with 12 bases between them. In germline, CDR1 is MGHRA, CDR2 YSYEKL. CDR3 sequence reads: CASSQDQRPVEQFF. As DNA, the CDR3 is TGCGCCAGCAGCCAAGATCAGCGCCCCGTTGAGCAGTTCTTC.

The V call is TRBV6-5, the J call TRBJ1-4; TRBD1 agrees at 7 bases. Germline CDR1 reads MNHEY; CDR2 reads SVGAGI. The CDR3 is made up of 14 amino acids. Trimming removed 9 bases from V and 1 base from J; junction bases left unmatched: 5. In DNA form, the CDR3 reads TGTGCCAGTGCTCGGACAGGAACTAATGAAAAACTGTTTTTT. It encodes CASARTGTNEKLFF.

This clonotype was counted between two and nine times. The rearrangement uses TRBV4-1 and TRBJ1-2; D might be TRBD1 (5 bases). The CDR3 extends over 15 amino acids. Looked up from germline, CDR1 is MGHRA and CDR2 is YSYEKL. V was shortened by 0 bases and J by 2 bases, with 10 bases between the two germline ends. The chain's CDR3 is CASSQEARENYGYTF. Here the CDR3 DNA reads TGCGCCAGCAGCCAAGAGGCCAGGGAGAACTATGGCTACACCTTC.

The CDR3 DNA follows: TGTGCCAGCAGCGTGGGACTAGCGGCCGGGGAGCTGTTTTTT. Its translation: CASSVGLAAGELFF. V is TRBV7-2 and J is TRBJ2-2; 11 nucleotides match TRBD2. The CDR3 extends over 14 amino acids. With 5 bases clipped from V and 6 bases from J, the junction kept 2 bases outside the gene matches. Germline V CDR1 and CDR2: SGHTA, FQGNSA. The whole variable domain, remainder taken from reference TRBV7-2 and TRBJ2-2, is GAGVSQSPSNKVTEKGKDVELRCDPISGHTALYWYRQSLGQGLEFLIYFQGNSAPDKSGLPSDRFSAERTGGSVSTLTIQRTQQEDSAVYLCASSVGLAAGELFFGEGSRLTVL.

In this sample, this clonotype turned up once. This chain links TRBV6-2 or TRBV6-3 with TRBJ2-1; D tentatively fits TRBD1 or TRBD2 (6 bases each). This CDR3 region has 17 residues. Germline V gene data show CDR1 as MNHEY and CDR2 as SVGEGT. V lost 5 bases to trimming and J lost 0 bases, with 17 bases between them. This chain's CDR3 is CASSQHRGPFSYNEQFF. In nucleotides, the CDR3 is TGTGCCAGCAGTCAACACCGGGGGCCGTTCTCCTACAATGAGCAGTTCTTC.

The sample holds many counts of this clonotype. This rearrangement joins TRBV5-1 to TRBJ2-2; D may match TRBD1 or TRBD2 (6 bases each). The CDR3 loop spans 18 amino acids. Trimming removed 1 base at V and 0 bases at J, with 16 bases between. Germline loops: CDR1 SGHRS, CDR2 YFSETQ. CDR3 loop: CASSLSFGGKANTGELFF. The CDR3 nucleotides are TGCGCCAGCAGCTTGAGTTTCGGGGGCAAAGCGAACACCGGGGAGCTGTTTTTT.

This clonotype showed up just a few times. The chain couples TRBV12-5 to TRBJ2-5, with D possibly being TRBD1 or TRBD2 (5 bases each). V lost 4 bases and J lost 6, with 15 bases in between. CDR1 and CDR2 from the germline V gene are LGHNT and FRNRAP. CDR3 length: 14 residues. The DNA of the CDR3 is TGTGCTAGTGGTTCAGGGACCGGAATACAGACCCAGTACTTC. Translating it yields CASGSGTGIQTQYF.

The rearrangement joins TRBV5-1 to TRBJ2-3; unclear D gene. CDR1 and CDR2 (germline): SGHRS, YFSETQ. V lost 5 bases, J lost 0 bases, and 7 bases lay in between. The CDR3 covers 13 residues. CDR3 sequence (DNA): TGCGCCAGCAGATCTGGGAGCACAGATACGCAGTATTTT. Translating it yields CASRSGSTDTQYF.

Only one count was recorded for this clonotype. V usage is TRBV29-1 and J usage is TRBJ1-1; D might be TRBD1 (6 bases). CDR1 is SQVTM, CDR2 ANQGSEA, per germline. The CDR3 consists of 12 residues. V was clipped by 6 bases and J by 4 bases, with 12 bases between them. The CDR3 DNA follows: TGCAGCGTGGTGGGGGCGAGCACTGAAGCTTTCTTT. The encoded protein is CSVVGASTEAFF.

The rearrangement joins TRBV6-5 to TRBJ2-7; D not resolved. This CDR3 has 12 residues. The V and J ends lost 2 bases and 12 bases respectively, with 14 bases between them. Germline loops: CDR1 MNHEY, CDR2 SVGAGI. The CDR3: CASSYRNGRVYF. In DNA form, the CDR3 reads TGTGCCAGCAGTTACCGGAACGGGCGCGTGTACTTC.

This clonotype was recorded many times. The genes are TRBV12-3 or TRBV12-4 and TRBJ2-5, with TRBD2 matching 9 bases. The junction had 5 bases not matched to a gene; V was cut back by 7 bases and J by 5 bases. The CDR3 contains 13 residues. In DNA form, the CDR3 reads TGTGCCAGCAACCGGCTAGCGGGGGAGACCCAGTACTTC. This sequence encodes CASNRLAGETQYF.

V is TRBV28 and J is TRBJ1-2; 7 bases agree with TRBD1. This CDR3 contains 14 residues. Germline loops: CDR1 MDHEN, CDR2 SYDVKM. The V and J ends lost 6 bases and 2 bases, in that order; junction bases with no gene match: 6. This chain's CDR3 is CASRPGGANYGYTF. For the CDR3, the DNA is TGTGCCAGCAGACCAGGGGGGGCCAACTATGGCTACACCTTC.

The chain joins TRBV5-1 to TRBJ2-2; 12 nucleotides match TRBD2. V was pared by 4 bases and J by 5 bases, with 9 bases of the junction left unmatched. CDR1 SGHRS and CDR2 YFSETQ come from the germline V gene. CDR3 size: 17 residues. The CDR3 reads CASSPTSGGPTTGELFF. The DNA of the CDR3 is TGCGCCAGCAGCCCAACTAGCGGGGGGCCCACGACCGGGGAGCTGTTTTTT.

This clonotype has only a few counts. The V and J genes are TRBV2 and TRBJ2-5; D is ambiguous. Germline V gene sequence: CDR1 SNHLY, CDR2 FYNNEI. The CDR3 runs to 12 residues. As DNA, the CDR3 is TGTGCAACGTGGATTCGGGCGGAGACCCAGTACTTC. As protein: CATWIRAETQYF.